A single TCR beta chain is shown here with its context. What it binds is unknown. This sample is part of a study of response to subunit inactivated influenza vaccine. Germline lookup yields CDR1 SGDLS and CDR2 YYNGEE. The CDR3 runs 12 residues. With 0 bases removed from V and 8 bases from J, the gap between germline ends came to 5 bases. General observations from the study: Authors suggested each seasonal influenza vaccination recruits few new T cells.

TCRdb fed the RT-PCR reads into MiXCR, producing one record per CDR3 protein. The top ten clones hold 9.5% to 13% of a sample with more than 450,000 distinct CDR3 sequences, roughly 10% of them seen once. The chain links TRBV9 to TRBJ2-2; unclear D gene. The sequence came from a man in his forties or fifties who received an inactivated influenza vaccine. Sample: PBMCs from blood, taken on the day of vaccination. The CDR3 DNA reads TGTGCCAGCAGCGTAGGGGTTGGGGAGCTGTTTTTT. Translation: CASSVGVGELFF.